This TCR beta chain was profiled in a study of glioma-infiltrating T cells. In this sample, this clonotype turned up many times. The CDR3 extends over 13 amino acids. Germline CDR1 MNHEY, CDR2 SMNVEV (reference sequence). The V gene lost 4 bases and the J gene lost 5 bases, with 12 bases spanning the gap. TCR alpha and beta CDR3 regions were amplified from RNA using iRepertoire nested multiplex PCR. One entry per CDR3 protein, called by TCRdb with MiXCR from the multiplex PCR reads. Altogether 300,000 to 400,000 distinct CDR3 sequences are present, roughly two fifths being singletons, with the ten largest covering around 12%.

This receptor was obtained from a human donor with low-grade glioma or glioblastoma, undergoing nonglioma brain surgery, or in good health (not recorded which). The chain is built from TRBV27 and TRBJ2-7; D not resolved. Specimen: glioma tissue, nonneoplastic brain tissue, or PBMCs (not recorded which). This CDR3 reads CASSSPSRHEQYF. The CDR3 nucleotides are TGTGCCAGCAGTTCCCCCTCTCGCCACGAGCAGTACTTC.